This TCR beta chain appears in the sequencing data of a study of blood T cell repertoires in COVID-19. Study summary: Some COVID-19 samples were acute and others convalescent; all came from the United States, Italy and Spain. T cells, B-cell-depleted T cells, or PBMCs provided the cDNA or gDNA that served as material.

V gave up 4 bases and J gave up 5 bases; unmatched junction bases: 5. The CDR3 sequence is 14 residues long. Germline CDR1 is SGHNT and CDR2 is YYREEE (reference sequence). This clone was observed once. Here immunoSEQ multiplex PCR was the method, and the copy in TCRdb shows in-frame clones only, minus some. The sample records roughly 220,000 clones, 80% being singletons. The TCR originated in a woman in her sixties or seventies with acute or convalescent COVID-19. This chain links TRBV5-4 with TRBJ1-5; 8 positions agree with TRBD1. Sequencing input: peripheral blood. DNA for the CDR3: TGTGCCAGCAGCCCAGGGGGCGTGGATCAGCCCCAGCATTTT. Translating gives CASSPGGVDQPQHF.